The TCR beta chain under discussion was sequenced for a study of PD-L1 blockade in urothelial cancer. Study-wide background: Enrolled patients had been treated previously with 0 to 3 chemotherapy regimens.

The method was immunoSEQ multiplex PCR; TCRdb's version includes in-frame clones alone and lacks a portion of them. The sample shows tens of thousands of clones, roughly 82% of them seen only once. From germline, CDR1 is KGHSH and CDR2 LQKENI. V lost 3 bases and J lost 0; bases outside the gene matches: 11. This CDR3 contains 19 residues. As to time point: pretreatment peripheral blood. This clone was detected once. V gene TRBV18 combines with J gene TRBJ2-1; 10 positions agree with TRBD2. The sample consisted of PBMCs, taken around atezolizumab (anti-PD-L1) treatment. The receptor was derived from a man aged 55 to 70 with urothelial cancer. Written as DNA, the CDR3 is TGTGCCAGCTCACCCGAGAGGAGCGGGGGGGGTAGCTCCTACAATGAGCAGTTCTTC. This translates into CASSPERSGGGSSYNEQFF.